These T cell receptor beta chains were read from a single sample in a study of shared clonotypes between healthy human individuals. Sequenced by immunoSEQ multiplex PCR; TCRdb stores in-frame clones only, minus some. There are over a million clones in the sample; roughly 96% occur only once, and roughly 1.2% lies in the top ten. Sequenced sample: naive CD4+ T cells sorted from blood. All receptors come from a man aged 25-45 years in good health. The CDR3 runs from the conserved cysteine through the conserved F or W. The D gene is left open where the match is weak. Clone size is given for some rows only: seen once, a few or many times, or a class if the clone is expanded.

>.|TRBV18|.|TRBJ2-1
CASSPLGAVTYNEQFF
TGTGCCAGCTCACCACTGGGGGCCGTTACCTACAATGAGCAGTTCTTC
>TRBD2|TRBV9|.|TRBJ2-5
CASSRTSGAQETQYF
TGTGCCAGCAGCCGGACTAGCGGGGCGCAAGAGACCCAGTACTTC
>TRBD2|TRBV28|.|TRBJ2-1
CASSPSGRASDEQFF
TGTGCCAGCAGCCCTAGCGGGAGGGCGTCGGATGAGCAGTTCTTC
>.|TRBV20-1|.|TRBJ2-7
CSASSAEQYF
TGCAGTGCTAGTTCTGCCGAGCAGTACTTC
>.|TRBV7-2|once|TRBJ1-5
CASSLVGASNQPQHF
TGTGCCAGCAGCTTAGTGGGGGCTAGCAATCAGCCCCAGCATTTT
>TRBD2|TRBV7-9|.|TRBJ2-5
CASSLRSGSFGETQYF
TGTGCCAGCAGCTTAAGGAGCGGGAGTTTTGGTGAGACCCAGTACTTC
>.|TRBV5-5|.|TRBJ2-7
CASSFGSLVNEQYF
TGTGCCAGCAGCTTCGGGAGTTTGGTTAACGAGCAGTACTTC
>.|TRBV30|.|TRBJ2-1
CAWTHIPGMQFF
TGTGCCTGGACCCACATTCCGGGTATGCAGTTCTTC
>TRBD2|TRBV5-6|once|TRBJ2-1
CASSFMDGSGTRQLF
TGTGCCAGCAGCTTTATGGACGGGAGCGGGACTAGGCAGCTCTTC
>TRBD1|TRBV5-8|.|TRBJ2-7
CASSLAGTGFYEQYF
TGTGCCAGCAGCTTGGCCGGGACAGGTTTCTACGAGCAGTACTTC
>.|TRBV2|.|TRBJ1-4
CASRAPTGISEKLFF
TGTGCCAGCAGGGCTCCTACAGGGATTAGTGAAAAACTGTTTTTT
>.|TRBV2|.|TRBJ2-1
CASSEGVAETIYNEQFF
TGTGCCAGCAGTGAAGGGGTTGCGGAAACGATCTACAATGAGCAGTTCTTC
>.|TRBV6-1|.|TRBJ2-2
CAKSGYTGELFF
TGTGCCAAATCAGGGTACACCGGGGAGCTGTTTTTT
>.|TRBV29-1|.|TRBJ1-1
CSVGGGALNTEAFF
TGCAGCGTTGGCGGGGGGGCTCTGAACACTGAAGCTTTCTTT
>.|TRBV2|.|TRBJ1-1
CASNWRGAAANTEAFF
TGTGCCAGCAACTGGCGGGGGGCCGCCGCGAACACTGAAGCTTTCTTT
>TRBD2|TRBV6-1|once|TRBJ2-7
CASSDLGSGPYEQYF
TGTGCCAGCAGTGATTTGGGTAGCGGGCCCTACGAGCAGTACTTC
>.|TRBV11-2|.|TRBJ2-7
CASKRPTYEQYF
TGTGCCAGCAAGAGGCCGACCTACGAGCAGTACTTC
>.|TRBV5-6|.|TRBJ1-2
CASSLAGTDYGYTF
TGTGCCAGCAGCTTAGCCGGGACGGACTATGGCTACACCTTC
>.|TRBV11-2|.|TRBJ2-7
CASSLGTGYEQYF
TGTGCCAGCAGCTTAGGGACTGGCTACGAGCAGTACTTC
>TRBD2|TRBV10-3|.|TRBJ2-1
CAIRQATSGGSEYSYNEQFF
TGTGCCATCAGACAAGCGACTAGCGGGGGTTCGGAATACTCCTACAATGAGCAGTTCTTC
>.|TRBV7-9|.|TRBJ2-3
CASSSSVSTDTQYF
TGTGCCAGCAGCTCCTCTGTGAGCACAGATACGCAGTATTTT
>.|TRBV6-6|.|TRBJ2-7
CASSLGLPRHYEQYF
TGTGCCAGCAGCCTAGGACTCCCCCGACACTACGAGCAGTACTTC
>TRBD1|TRBV28|.|TRBJ1-4
CASSANGQGAREKLFF
TGTGCCAGCAGCGCCAACGGACAGGGGGCGCGGGAAAAACTGTTTTTT
>TRBD1|TRBV5-8|.|TRBJ1-5
CASSRRDRAQPQHF
TGTGCCAGCAGCCGCCGGGACAGGGCTCAGCCCCAGCATTTT